These T cell receptor beta chains were read from a single sample in a study of blood T cell repertoires in COVID-19. Assay: immunoSEQ multiplex PCR; the TCRdb copy retains only in-frame clones and omits some. The data show fewer than 70,000 clones, 70% to 90% seen once. Sequencing was carried out using peripheral blood. Receptors originate from a man in his forties or fifties with COVID-19, enrolled during active disease. Each CDR3 is given with its conserved first and last residue. The D gene is left open where the match is weak. Part of the rows lack a size; the others show once, few, many or a class for expanded clones.

TRBJ2-4,TRBV7-2,.,.,18,TGTGCCAGCAGCCACGAGGAGTTGGGTCGACTAGCCAAAAACATTCAGTACTTC,CASSHEELGRLAKNIQYF
TRBJ2-5,TRBV6-5,.,TRBD2,14,TGTGCCAGCTGGGGAGGGGATGGTTCAGAGACCCAGTACTTC,CASWGGDGSETQYF
TRBJ1-2,TRBV28,.,.,12,TGTGCCAGCTACAGGGCTAACTATGGCTACACCTTC,CASYRANYGYTF
TRBJ2-1,TRBV15,.,TRBD2,16,TGTGCCACCAGCAGGGGATCGACGCGGGGGAACAATGAGCAGTTCTTC,CATSRGSTRGNNEQFF
TRBJ2-7,TRBV5-4,.,TRBD2,17,TGTGCCAGCAGCGCCGGGACTAGCGGGGGGGCCCAGTACGAGCAGTACTTC,CASSAGTSGGAQYEQYF
TRBJ2-6,TRBV4-2,.,.,16,TGTGCCAGCAGCCAGGGGGGAGCCTCTGGGGCCAACGTCCTGACTTTC,CASSQGGASGANVLTF
TRBJ2-1,TRBV2,.,.,12,TGTGCCAGCAGTGAACTAGCCAATGAGCAGTTCTTC,CASSELANEQFF
TRBJ2-7,TRBV4-2,.,TRBD1,13,TGTGCCAGCAGCCGGGACAGTGAGTACGAGCAGTACTTC,CASSRDSEYEQYF
TRBJ2-5,TRBV28,.,TRBD1,12,TGTGCCACCGGGACAGATAAAGAGACCCAGTACTTC,CATGTDKETQYF
TRBJ1-1,TRBV27,.,.,13,TGTGCCAGCAGTTTAACGGTCTCCTCGGAAGCTTTCTTT,CASSLTVSSEAFF
TRBJ2-5,TRBV11-2,few,TRBD1,17,TGTGCCAGCAGCTCCTCGGGACAGGGATGGTACCAAGAGACCCAGTACTTC,CASSSSGQGWYQETQYF
TRBJ1-3,TRBV30,.,TRBD1,17,TGTGCCTGGAGTGTTCCCAGGGGGCTATCCTCTGGAAACACCATATATTTT,CAWSVPRGLSSGNTIYF
TRBJ2-1,TRBV10-3,.,TRBD2,13,TGTGCCATCTCCAGCGGGGGCTACAATGAGCAGTTCTTC,CAISSGGYNEQFF
TRBJ2-2,TRBV6-4,.,.,16,TGTGCCAGCAGTGAAGGTCCGGGGGGCCGAACCGGGGAGCTGTTTTTT,CASSEGPGGRTGELFF
TRBJ1-5,TRBV6-5,.,.,14,TGTGCCAGCAGTTCGTCGGACACCAATCAGCCCCAGCATTTT,CASSSSDTNQPQHF
TRBJ1-6,TRBV6-5,.,.,14,TGTGCCAGCTGGCCTCAGGGCGGTAATTCACCCCTCCACTTT,CASWPQGGNSPLHF
TRBJ1-1,TRBV5-1,.,.,14,TGCGCCAGCAGCTTGGCGTCGGTGAACACTGAAGCTTTCTTT,CASSLASVNTEAFF
TRBJ2-5,TRBV5-1,.,TRBD2,13,TGCGCCAGCAGCTTGCGGGGGGAAGAGACCCAGTACTTC,CASSLRGEETQYF
TRBJ2-7,TRBV6-6,few,.,14,TGTGCCAGCAGTTACCCTGACAGGATCCACGAGCAGTACTTC,CASSYPDRIHEQYF
TRBJ2-7,TRBV11-2,.,.,15,TGTGCCAGCAGCTTAGTCCGCGGGACGAGCTACGAGCAGTACTTC,CASSLVRGTSYEQYF
TRBJ2-3,TRBV10-1,.,TRBD1,15,TGCGCCAGCAGTGAGTCACAGGGGGCCGGAGATACGCAGTATTTT,CASSESQGAGDTQYF